The 2 T cell receptor beta chains reported below all come from one sample, sequenced in a study of T cell changes during pregnancy in multiple sclerosis (dated by TCRdb to between 2018 and 2021). Library preparation was by the immunoSEQ multiplex PCR assay. The clones in this table, taken by TCRdb from immuneACCESS, are in-frame only. Not every clone is retained; where verified, under half of the shortfall comes from an unresolved V gene, and the cause of the rest is unknown. In all, the sample holds about 28,000 clones, and 70% to 90% of those were seen once. The top ten clonotypes cover approximately 0.76% of the sample. The sample in question was CD4+ T cells from peripheral blood mononuclear cells, obtained in the first trimester of pregnancy. Receptors originate from a female donor in good health, enrolled as a control in a pregnancy study.

This rearrangement joins TRBV28 to TRBJ2-7, with 8 positions matching TRBD1. After removal of 5 bases from V and 5 bases from J, the junction contained 8 bases not matched to a gene. The CDR3 covers 14 residues. Germline CDR1 MDHEN, CDR2 SYDVKM. Written as DNA, the CDR3 is TGTGCCAGCAGTAAGGGACAGGAATCCGACGAGCAGTACTTC. Its protein is CASSKGQESDEQYF.

The J gene is TRBJ1-4, the V gene TRBV30, with 8 bases fitting TRBD1. This CDR3 is 16 amino acids long. CDR1 and CDR2 from the germline V gene are GTSNPN and SVGIG (reference sequence). J lost 8 bases, V lost 3 bases, and 14 bases had no gene match. For the CDR3, the DNA is TGTGCCTGGAGCCCCCCAGGTACAGGGGGTCGGGAAAAACTGTTTTTT. It encodes CAWSPPGTGGREKLFF.